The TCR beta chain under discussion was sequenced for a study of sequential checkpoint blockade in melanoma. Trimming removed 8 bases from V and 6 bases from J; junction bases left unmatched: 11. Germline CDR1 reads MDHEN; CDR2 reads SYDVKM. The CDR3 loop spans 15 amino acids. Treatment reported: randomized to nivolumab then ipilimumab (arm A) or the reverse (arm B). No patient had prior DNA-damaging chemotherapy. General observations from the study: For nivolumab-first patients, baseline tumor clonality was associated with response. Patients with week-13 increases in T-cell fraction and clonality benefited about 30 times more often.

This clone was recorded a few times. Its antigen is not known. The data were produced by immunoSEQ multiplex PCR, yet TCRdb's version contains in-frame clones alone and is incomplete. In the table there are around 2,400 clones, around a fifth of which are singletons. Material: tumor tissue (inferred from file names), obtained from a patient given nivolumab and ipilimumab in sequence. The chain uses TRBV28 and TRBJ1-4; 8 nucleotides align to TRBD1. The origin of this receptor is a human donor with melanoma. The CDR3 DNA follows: TGTGCCAGCTCCAAATCAGGGGGCTTGGATGAAAAACTGTTTTTT. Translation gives CASSKSGGLDEKLFF. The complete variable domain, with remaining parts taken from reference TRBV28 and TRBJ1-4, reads DVKVTQSSRYLVKRTGEKVFLECVQDMDHENMFWYRQDPGLGLRLIYFSYDVKMKEKGDIPEGYSVSREKKERFSLILESASTNQTSMYLCASSKSGGLDEKLFFGSGTQLSVL.